Shown below are 13 T cell receptor beta chains from a single sample sequenced in a study of T cell repertoires in cytomegalovirus infection. TCRdb re-called the reads with MiXCR, one entry per CDR3 protein. In the table there are nearly 450,000 distinct CDR3 sequences, approximately 31% of which are singletons. The sequencing sample was made of PBMCs. Every receptor here comes from a human donor in good health (CMV status not recorded). Some clones in this sample may be carry-over from other donors' samples.

This clonotype appeared a few times. The V gene is TRBV28, the J gene TRBJ2-1; 9 bases are a match to TRBD1. The length of the CDR3 is 15 residues. Germline loops: CDR1 MDHEN, CDR2 SYDVKM. Unmatched junction bases numbered 12, after V lost 7 bases and J lost 8 bases. The CDR3 DNA reads as TGTGCCAGCACCTTAAGACCGGGACAGGGCTATGAGCAGTTCTTC. Translated: CASTLRPGQGYEQFF.

The CDR3 protein is CATGALNNEQFF. In DNA form, the CDR3 reads TGTGCCACGGGGGCGTTAAACAATGAGCAGTTCTTC. The chain employs TRBV19 and TRBJ2-1, with D perhaps assigned TRBD1 or TRBD2 (6 bases each). V lost 10 bases and J 5 bases, leaving 12 bases between the germline ends. The CDR3 is 12 residues long. Per germline, CDR1 LNHDA and CDR2 SQIVND (reference sequence). Filled out from reference TRBV19 and TRBJ2-1, the complete variable domain reads DGGITQSPKYLFRKEGQNVTLSCEQNLNHDAMYWYRQDPGQGLRLIYYSQIVNDFQKGDIAEGYSVSREKKESFPLTVTSAQKNPTAFYLCATGALNNEQFFGPGTRLTVL.

The CDR3 spells CSAISGNSGANVLTF. The CDR3 region has the DNA TGCAGTGCTATCAGCGGTAACTCTGGGGCCAACGTCCTGACTTTC. The J gene is TRBJ2-6, the V gene TRBV20-1, with D possibly matching TRBD2 (5 bases). The V gene lost 4 bases and the J gene lost 0 bases, with 10 bases spanning the gap. Germline V gene sequence: CDR1 DFQATT, CDR2 SNEGSKA (reference sequence). This CDR3 is 15 amino acids long.

In this sample, this clonotype turned up a few times. The genes are TRBV14 and TRBJ1-2, with a tentative D call TRBD1 (5 bases). This CDR3 is 15 amino acids long. V was trimmed by 1 base and J by 2 bases, leaving 11 bases between them. Germline CDR1 SGHDN, CDR2 FVKESK. The chain's CDR3 is CASSQAAGLNYGYTF. DNA for the CDR3: TGTGCCAGCAGCCAAGCCGCGGGACTAAACTATGGCTACACCTTC.

This clonotype was detected only a few times. The chain joins TRBV11-2 to TRBJ1-6, with D uncertain. The CDR3 runs to 17 residues. Trimming stripped 5 bases from V and 6 bases from J, with 20 bases between. CDR1 and CDR2 (germline): SGHAT, FQNNGV. This chain's CDR3 is CASSLSGVFVGNSPLHF. The CDR3 DNA sequence: TGTGCCAGCAGCCTATCCGGGGTGTTTGTAGGTAATTCACCCCTCCACTTT. The whole variable domain, remainder taken from reference TRBV11-2 and TRBJ1-6, is EAGVAQSPRYKIIEKRQSVAFWCNPISGHATLYWYQQILGQGPKLLIQFQNNGVVDDSQLPKDRFSAERLKGVDSTLKIQPAKLEDSAVYLCASSLSGVFVGNSPLHFGNGTRLTVT.

This clonotype has a handful of counts. The chain employs TRBV7-2 and TRBJ2-5; 9 positions match TRBD2. Losses at the gene ends were 1 base for V and 4 bases for J; bases not matched to a gene: 10. CDR1 is SGHTA, CDR2 FQGNSA, per germline. The CDR3 length is 17 residues. In nucleotides, the CDR3 is TGTGCCAGCAGCTTAGTGGGCACGACTAGCGGTATAGAGACCCAGTACTTC. Residues: CASSLVGTTSGIETQYF.

At least ten counts were recorded for this clonotype. The chain joins TRBV12-3 or TRBV12-4 to TRBJ1-6, with 9 bases aligning to TRBD1. The junction had 4 bases not matched to a gene; V was cut back by 6 bases and J by 4 bases. The CDR3 covers 15 residues. CDR3 bases: TGTGCCAGCAGAGACAGGGGGAGTTATAATTCACCCCTCCACTTT. Its translation: CASRDRGSYNSPLHF.

This sequence joins TRBV19 and TRBJ2-3; D gene uncertain. Deletions cut 9 bases from V and 1 base from J, with 11 bases between. CDR3 length: 13 residues. CDR1 and CDR2 (germline): LNHDA, SQIVND (reference sequence). For the CDR3, the DNA is TGTGCCAGCCACGCCCAGGGCACAGATACGCAGTATTTT. It codes for CASHAQGTDTQYF.

The chain has TRBV25-1 and TRBJ2-3, with a possible D match to TRBD1 (5 bases). V lost 0 bases to trimming and J lost 6 bases, with 13 bases between them. The CDR3 sequence is 15 residues long. From germline, CDR1 is MGHDK and CDR2 SYGVNS. CDR3 residues: CASSEYESGPDTQYF. The CDR3 nucleotides are TGTGCCAGCAGTGAATACGAGTCAGGGCCGGATACGCAGTATTTT.

J is TRBJ2-6 and V is TRBV20-1; D gene unclear. Trimming left V 0 bases short and J 2 bases short, with 11 bases between. The CDR3 totals 16 residues. Germline V gives CDR1 DFQATT, CDR2 SNEGSKA (reference sequence). CDR3 sequence (DNA): TGCAGTGCTAGAGATCACTCTGGCACTGGGGCCAACGTCCTGACTTTC. As protein: CSARDHSGTGANVLTF.

This clonotype has at least ten counts. This chain links TRBV6-1 with TRBJ1-6, with 7 bases identical to TRBD1. The germline CDR1 and CDR2 sequences are MNHNS and SASEGT. This CDR3 region has 15 residues. V shed 0 bases, J shed 4 bases, and the junction held 0 bases outside the gene matches. The CDR3: CASSEAGQYNSPLHF. Written as DNA, the CDR3 is TGTGCCAGCAGTGAAGCGGGACAGTATAATTCACCCCTCCACTTT.

The chain combines TRBV4-1 with TRBJ1-1; maybe TRBD1 (5 bases). The V end was cut by 2 bases, the J end by 1 base, with 14 bases between. CDR3 length equals 16 residues. Germline V gives CDR1 MGHRA, CDR2 YSYEKL. CDR3 sequence reads: CASSQSWGGENTEAFF. The DNA of the CDR3 is TGCGCCAGCAGCCAATCGTGGGGAGGGGAGAACACTGAAGCTTTCTTT.

The chain is built from TRBV6-1 and TRBJ2-5; D call uncertain. Germline CDR1 reads MNHNS; CDR2 reads SASEGT. The CDR3 runs 12 residues. The V gene lost 6 bases and the J gene lost 4 bases, with 9 bases spanning the gap. In nucleotides, the CDR3 is TGTGCCAGCAGAGGGTTGGGAGAGACCCAGTACTTC. Protein product: CASRGLGETQYF.